The rows below give T cell receptor beta chains drawn from one sample of a study of breast tumors, draining lymph nodes, adjacent tissues. One entry per CDR3 protein, called by TCRdb with MiXCR from the multiplex PCR reads. This sample yields about 120,000 distinct CDR3 sequences, of which about 20% are seen a single time; about 3.5% belongs to the top ten. The sequenced sample was axillary lymph node tissue. These receptors were collected from a female donor with breast cancer. Some clones in this sample may be carry-over from other donors' samples. Both conserved end residues are part of each CDR3. The order of the fields is J gene, V gene, D gene, clone size, CDR3 protein, CDR3 DNA. A D gene is named only where the DNA matches it firmly. The size field is filled for only some rows; it gives once, few, many or a size class.

>TRBJ2-1|TRBV20-1|NA|many
CSARKRDNNNNEQFF
TGCAGTGCTCGGAAGCGGGACAACAATAACAATGAGCAGTTCTTC
>TRBJ2-5|TRBV7-9|TRBD2|many
CASSPGLEETQYF
TGTGCCAGCAGCCCGGGACTAGAAGAGACCCAGTACTTC
>TRBJ2-3|TRBV7-2|TRBD2|NA
CASSLLGLANTDTQYF
TGTGCCAGCAGCTTACTGGGACTAGCGAACACAGATACGCAGTATTTT
>TRBJ1-5|TRBV2|NA|many
CASSYGGNQPQHF
TGTGCCAGCAGTTACGGGGGGAATCAGCCCCAGCATTTT
>TRBJ2-5|TRBV7-2|NA|many
CASSLAPAGETQYF
TGTGCCAGCAGCTTAGCGCCCGCGGGAGAGACCCAGTACTTC
>TRBJ1-6|TRBV2|NA|many
CASRGGGANSPLHF
TGTGCCAGCAGGGGGGGGGGGGCGAATTCACCCCTCCACTTT
>TRBJ2-1|TRBV7-2|NA|many
CASSLNSVDEQFF
TGTGCCAGCAGCTTAAACTCTGTGGATGAGCAGTTCTTC
>TRBJ1-5|TRBV20-1|NA|few
CSARAGEANQPQHF
TGCAGTGCTAGAGCAGGGGAAGCTAATCAGCCCCAGCATTTT
>TRBJ2-2|TRBV3-1|TRBD2|NA
CASSPRGFAGGPSTGELFF
TGTGCCAGCAGCCCCAGGGGATTCGCGGGAGGGCCGAGTACCGGGGAGCTGTTTTTT
>TRBJ2-5|TRBV6-5|TRBD1|many
CASSPRTGARETQYF
TGTGCCAGCAGCCCCAGGACAGGGGCACGAGAGACCCAGTACTTC
>TRBJ2-5|TRBV3-1|NA|few
CASSQVLQETQYF
TGTGCCAGCAGCCAAGTTCTTCAAGAGACCCAGTACTTC
>TRBJ1-2|TRBV10-3|TRBD1|many
CAIGQPGQGISGYTF
TGTGCCATCGGTCAGCCGGGACAGGGAATCTCCGGCTACACCTTC
>TRBJ1-5|TRBV6-1|NA|many
CASIPGSYSNQPQHF
TGTGCCAGCATTCCAGGGTCTTATAGCAATCAGCCCCAGCATTTT
>TRBJ2-5|TRBV7-2|NA|many
CASSLGPLQETQYF
TGTGCCAGCAGCTTGGGGCCCTTACAAGAGACCCAGTACTTC
>TRBJ1-2|TRBV7-2|TRBD1|many
CASSLAGGKSYGYTF
TGTGCCAGCAGCTTAGCAGGGGGCAAGAGCTATGGCTACACCTTC
>TRBJ2-5|TRBV5-1|NA|many
CASSEGLTLQETQYF
TGCGCCAGCAGCGAGGGACTTACTCTTCAAGAGACCCAGTACTTC
>TRBJ2-7|TRBV5-1|TRBD1|many
CASSFQGQGYEQYF
TGCGCCAGCAGCTTCCAGGGACAGGGCTACGAGCAGTACTTC
>TRBJ1-2|TRBV4-2|NA|many
CASSLSGVSYGYTF
TGTGCCAGCAGCCTATCAGGGGTTAGCTATGGCTACACCTTC
>TRBJ1-6|TRBV4-1|NA|many
CASRTGHREIYSPLHF
TGCGCCAGCAGAACCGGGCATAGGGAAATTTATTCACCCCTCCACTTT
>TRBJ1-2|TRBV15|NA|many
CATSNKRHYGYTF
TGTGCCACCAGCAACAAGAGGCACTATGGCTACACCTTC
>TRBJ2-3|TRBV11-2|TRBD2|many
CASSSFSGGADTQYF
TGTGCCAGCAGCTCTTTTAGCGGGGGGGCAGATACGCAGTATTTT
>TRBJ2-5|TRBV5-4|TRBD2|many
CASRPFPLAGQETQYF
TGTGCCAGCAGACCCTTTCCACTAGCGGGCCAAGAGACCCAGTACTTC